This TCR beta chain was sequenced for a study of control samples from healthy donors and cancer patients. Libraries were prepared by immunoSEQ multiplex PCR; TCRdb keeps only in-frame clonotypes and omits some of them. The sample has some 410,000 clones; more than 80% are singletons. This clonotype was obtained from a middle-aged man with head and neck cancer. The specimen sequenced was PBMCs.

DNA for the CDR3: TGTGCCAGCAGCGTAGGTGGGGGACCTACCTACGAGCAGTACTTC. The encoded protein is CASSVGGGPTYEQYF. The chain couples TRBV9 to TRBJ2-7; D may correspond to TRBD1 or TRBD2 (5 bases each). Trimming took 0 bases from V and 2 from J, leaving 12 bases between them. Germline loops: CDR1 SGDLS, CDR2 YYNGEE. The CDR3 totals 15 residues.